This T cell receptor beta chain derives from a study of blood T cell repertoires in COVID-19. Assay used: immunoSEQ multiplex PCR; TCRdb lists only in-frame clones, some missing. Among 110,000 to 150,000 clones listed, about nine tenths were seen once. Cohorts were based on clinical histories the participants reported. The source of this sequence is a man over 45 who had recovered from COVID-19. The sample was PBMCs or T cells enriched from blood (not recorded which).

DNA for the CDR3: TGTGCCAGCAGCTCGCGGACAGGGGACGTCGGCTACACCTTC. Protein product: CASSSRTGDVGYTF. The chain combines TRBV27 with TRBJ1-2, with 9 positions matching TRBD1. The CDR3 length is 14 residues. V lost 6 bases to trimming and J lost 8 bases; unmatched junction nucleotides: 10. In germline, CDR1 is MNHEY, CDR2 SMNVEV (reference sequence).